Presented here are 20 T cell receptor beta chains from one specimen sequenced in a study of T cell responses to AZD1222 COVID-19 vaccine (dated by TCRdb to 2020 to 2023). The time point label on this specimen signifies: sample from adult after SARS-CoV-2 infection, after symptom onset. Library method: the immunoSEQ multiplex PCR assay. Sourced from immuneACCESS, this table was stored by TCRdb with only in-frame sequences that have V and J called. A share of the clones is absent; for the studies checked, an unresolved V gene accounts for under half, and the remainder has no known explanation. The sample profile shows around 140,000 clones; 85% to 95% of them were found once. About 12% of the sample goes to the ten largest clones. The specimen was peripheral blood, collected after recovery from COVID-19. These receptor sequences come from an adult who had recovered from COVID-19.

V and J are TRBV28 and TRBJ1-1, with a tentative D call TRBD1 (6 bases). V lost 7 bases to trimming and J lost 0 bases, with 15 bases between them. Germline CDR1 reads MDHEN; CDR2 reads SYDVKM. The CDR3 is made up of 15 amino acids. CDR3 amino acids: CASMTGGTLNTEAFF. CDR3 bases: TGTGCCAGCATGACAGGTGGGACCTTGAACACTGAAGCTTTCTTT.

The chain is built from TRBV28 and TRBJ1-1; no clear D. Germline lookup yields CDR1 MDHEN and CDR2 SYDVKM. V dropped 4 bases and J dropped 1 base, with 13 bases sitting between them. The CDR3 length is 15 residues. The CDR3 DNA reads as TGTGCCAGCAGTTCCCATGGTCCAGAGAACACTGAAGCTTTCTTT. Translating gives CASSSHGPENTEAFF.

This chain joins TRBV7-8 and TRBJ1-4; 7 bases map to TRBD1. This CDR3 comprises 14 residues. V lost 2 bases to trimming and J lost 5 bases; unmatched junction nucleotides: 2. Per germline, CDR1 SGHVS and CDR2 FQNEAQ. CDR3 residues: CASSLQGVNEKLFF. CDR3 DNA sequence: TGTGCCAGCAGCTTACAGGGGGTAAATGAAAAACTGTTTTTT.

The chain joins TRBV7-9 to TRBJ2-5, with D perhaps TRBD2 (6 bases). CDR1 SEHNR and CDR2 FQNEAQ come from the germline V gene (reference sequence). CDR3 length: 13 amino acids. Deletions cut 1 base from V and 9 bases from J, with 12 bases between. CDR3 loop: CASSLDLGRPQYF. The CDR3 DNA is TGTGCCAGCAGCTTAGACCTCGGGAGACCCCAGTACTTC.

Here the CDR3 DNA reads TGCGCCAGCAGGCTAGCGGGAGAAGAGACCCAGTACTTC. This gives the protein CASRLAGEETQYF. The chain joins TRBV5-1 to TRBJ2-5; 10 bases are a match to TRBD2. Germline trimming cut 5 bases from V and 3 bases from J; bases unmatched to any gene: 1. Germline V gene data show CDR1 as SGHRS and CDR2 as YFSETQ. CDR3 length equals 13 residues.

The chain carries TRBV19 and TRBJ2-2; unclear D gene. V lost 5 bases and J 4 bases, leaving 11 bases between the germline ends. There are 14 residues in the CDR3. CDR1 and CDR2 (germline): LNHDA, SQIVND (reference sequence). Here the CDR3 DNA reads TGTGCCAGTAGTCCCACACTCGGCACCGGGGAGCTGTTTTTT. This encodes CASSPTLGTGELFF.

The chain links TRBV27 to TRBJ1-4; tentative D call: TRBD1 (5 bases). V was clipped by 3 bases and J by 3 bases, with 11 bases between them. This CDR3 contains 15 residues. Germline-derived CDR1 and CDR2 are MNHEY and SMNVEV (reference sequence). The CDR3 loop is CASSFSGLPNEKLFF. The DNA for the CDR3 is TGTGCCAGCAGTTTCTCAGGGTTACCTAATGAAAAACTGTTTTTT.

This sequence joins TRBV10-3 and TRBJ2-1; 9 bases are shared with TRBD2. Germline CDR1 reads ENHRY; CDR2 reads SYGVKD. The trim removed 6 bases at V and 7 bases at J, leaving 1 base unmatched. The CDR3 is 12 residues long. CDR3 loop: CAISGLANEQFF. CDR3 DNA: TGTGCCATCAGCGGACTAGCGAATGAGCAGTTCTTC.

The gene calls are TRBV4-1 and TRBJ2-1; D may be TRBD2 (5 bases). Trimming left V 3 bases short and J 0 bases short, with 9 bases between. CDR3 length: 15 residues. The germline gives CDR1 MGHRA, CDR2 YSYEKL. DNA of the CDR3: TGCGCCAGCAGCCAGTATGGGAGCTCCTACAATGAGCAGTTCTTC. Amino acids: CASSQYGSSYNEQFF.

The chain is built from TRBV5-1 and TRBJ1-3; D is unresolved. The CDR3 is made up of 15 amino acids. The ends were cut back, 0 bases at V and 2 bases at J, with 9 bases in the middle. Germline V CDR1 and CDR2: SGHRS, YFSETQ. The CDR3 DNA is TGCGCCAGCAGCTTGGAGGGCGCCGCTGGAAACACCATATATTTT. As protein: CASSLEGAAGNTIYF. The full variable domain, rest sourced from reference TRBV5-1 and TRBJ1-3, is KAGVTQTPRYLIKTRGQQVTLSCSPISGHRSVSWYQQTPGQGLQFLFEYFSETQRNKGNFPGRFSGRQFSNSRSEMNVSTLELGDSALYLCASSLEGAAGNTIYFGEGSWLTVV.

CDR3 region: CASSSGLTDTQYF. CDR3 sequence (DNA): TGTGCCAGCAGTAGTGGGCTCACAGATACGCAGTATTTT. The chain employs TRBV11-3 and TRBJ2-3; D remains ambiguous. The V end lost 6 bases, the J end lost 2 bases, and 9 bases lay between the germline ends. The CDR3 spans 13 residues. CDR1 and CDR2 from the germline V gene are SGHNT and YENEEA.

This clone has a single count. J is TRBJ1-2 and V is TRBV5-1; 10 nucleotides agree with TRBD1. V trimming: 1 base; J trimming: 8 bases; junction bases outside the gene matches: 11. From germline, CDR1 is SGHRS and CDR2 YFSETQ. The CDR3 length is 16 residues. The CDR3 nucleotides read TGCGCCAGCAGCTTGTGGTCCCGGGACAGGGGTGGCGGCTACACCTTC. Protein sequence: CASSLWSRDRGGGYTF.

The gene calls are TRBV6-2 or TRBV6-3 and TRBJ2-2; D is ambiguous. CDR1 and CDR2 (germline): MNHEY, SVGEGT. The CDR3 spans 14 residues. V lost 6 bases and J 6 bases, leaving 14 bases between the germline ends. The CDR3 DNA follows: TGTGCCAGCAGCCACCCGGGTGGCCCCGGGGAGCTGTTTTTT. The encoded protein is CASSHPGGPGELFF.

CDR3 sequence (DNA): TGTGCCAGCAGCCCCCGGCAGCCTCCCTCCTACAATGAGCAGTTCTTC. Protein: CASSPRQPPSYNEQFF. This rearrangement joins TRBV9 to TRBJ2-1; D not resolved. CDR1 SGDLS and CDR2 YYNGEE come from the germline V gene. This CDR3 is 16 amino acids long. The V gene lost 4 bases and the J gene lost 0 bases, with 14 bases spanning the gap.

This chain joins TRBV5-4 and TRBJ1-2; D may be TRBD1 (5 bases). V was shortened by 2 bases and J by 7 bases, with 15 bases between the two germline ends. Germline V CDR1 and CDR2: SGHNT, YYREEE (reference sequence). The CDR3 extends over 14 amino acids. The CDR3 bases are TGTGCCAGCAGCTTCTGGGGGGGTTTCGGTGGCTACACCTTC. It specifies CASSFWGGFGGYTF.

This rearrangement joins TRBV7-8 to TRBJ2-3; TRBD1 is a possible D gene (5 bases). The CDR3 loop spans 17 amino acids. In germline, CDR1 is SGHVS, CDR2 FQNEAQ. Trimming took off 2 bases at V and 2 bases at J, with 17 bases between the two ends. The CDR3 loop is CASSLMSRVVPTDTQYF. The CDR3 bases are TGTGCCAGCAGCTTAATGAGCAGGGTAGTCCCCACAGATACGCAGTATTTT. Supplemented by reference TRBV7-8 and TRBJ2-3, the full variable domain reads GAGVSQSPRYKVAKRGQDVALRCDPISGHVSLFWYQQALGQGPEFLTYFQNEAQLDKSGLPSDRFFAERPEGSVSTLKIQRTQQEDSAVYLCASSLMSRVVPTDTQYFGPGTRLTVL.

The chain is built from TRBV11-2 and TRBJ2-5; the match to TRBD1 covers 10 bases. The V gene end was trimmed by 1 base and the J gene end by 2 bases; junction bases not matched to a gene: 1. This CDR3 region has 15 residues. CDR1 and CDR2 (germline): SGHAT, FQNNGV. The CDR3 sequence is CASSLGDRGQETQYF. For the CDR3, the DNA is TGTGCCAGCAGCTTAGGGGACAGGGGTCAAGAGACCCAGTACTTC.

This clone was recorded only once. The V and J genes are TRBV9 and TRBJ1-2; D is uncertain. Trimming stripped 3 bases from V and 6 bases from J, with 9 bases between. Germline V gene sequence: CDR1 SGDLS, CDR2 YYNGEE. The CDR3 runs 12 residues. In nucleotides, the CDR3 is TGTGCCAGCAGCGGGAGCGGCGATGGCTACACCTTC. The encoded protein is CASSGSGDGYTF.

This sequence joins TRBV28 and TRBJ1-2; the match to TRBD1 covers 8 bases. The germline CDR1 and CDR2 sequences are MDHEN and SYDVKM. The ends lost 6 bases at V and 4 bases at J; junction bases unmatched: 7. The CDR3 length is 14 residues. CDR3 residues: CASSAGTGPYGYTF. The DNA for the CDR3 is TGTGCCAGCAGCGCCGGGACAGGACCCTATGGCTACACCTTC.

The V call is TRBV3-1 (or the pseudogene TRBV3-2), the J call TRBJ1-2; D gene unclear. With 1 base removed from V and 4 bases from J, the gap between germline ends came to 7 bases. CDR3 size: 13 residues. Germline V gene lookup returns CDR1 LGHDT and CDR2 YNNKEL (reference sequence). In DNA form, the CDR3 reads TGTGCCAGCAGCCAAGCCGGCTTCTATGGCTACACCTTC. Translating it yields CASSQAGFYGYTF.